This TCR beta chain is from a study of naive CD8 T cells in extremely preterm neonates. A word on this clone: What it binds is unknown.

The CDR3 sequence is 15 residues long. The V segment lost 1 base and the J segment 5 bases; nucleotides outside the gene matches: 6. CDR1 SGHTA and CDR2 FQGTGA come from the germline V gene. Repertoires were generated with immunoSEQ multiplex PCR, while TCRdb's copy carries only in-frame clones and drops some. The sample yields more than 20,000 clones, roughly 88% seen once. Study conclusions and caveats: Preterm CDR3s were shorter than older groups', with fewer N additions and less trimming.

Preterm samples came from extremely preterm deliveries at roughly 22-27 weeks. The material sequenced was naive CD8+ T cells from cord blood. This TCR was recovered from a boy who was born preterm. V is TRBV7-3 and J is TRBJ2-3, with TRBD2 identical over 7 bases. CDR3 coding DNA: TGTGCCAGCAGCTTAATAAGCGGGGTTGGAGATACGCAGTATTTT. As protein: CASSLISGVGDTQYF. The full variable domain, in which reference TRBV7-3 and TRBJ2-3 provide the parts outside the CDR3, is GAGVSQTPSNKVTEKGKYVELRCDPISGHTALYWYRQSLGQGPEFLIYFQGTGAADDSGLPNDRFFAVRPEGSVSTLKIQRTERGDSAVYLCASSLISGVGDTQYFGPGTRLTVL.